This is a list of T cell receptor beta chains from one sample in a study of CD8+ T cells in alopecia areata. TCRdb's table, derived via immunoSEQ multiplex PCR, lists solely in-frame clones and lacks some. The table includes over 60,000 clones, about half detected once. The starting material was CD8+ T cells sorted from blood, obtained around week 36, from a patient treated with tofacitinib. The receptor set was obtained from a human donor with alopecia areata. Both conserved end residues are part of each CDR3. The D gene is left open where the match is weak. Not every row has a clone size; where given, it reads once, few, many or a size class.

clone size,CDR3 length,J gene,D gene,V gene,CDR3 DNA,CDR3 protein
few,17,TRBJ2-1,TRBD2,TRBV2,TGTGCCAGCAGTGAAGGGGAGGGCTCCGGTACCTACAATGAGCAGTTCTTC,CASSEGEGSGTYNEQFF
few,14,TRBJ1-1,-,TRBV27,TGTGCCAGCAGCCGCCGAGGTGAAAGGACTGAAGCTTTCTTT,CASSRRGERTEAFF
few,13,TRBJ2-1,-,TRBV29-1,TGCAGCGAAAAAAGCGGGTCTGACAATGAGCAGTTCTTC,CSEKSGSDNEQFF
few,11,TRBJ2-1,-,TRBV10-2,TGCGCCAGCAGCAAAGCCAATGAGCAGTTCTTC,CASSKANEQFF
-,14,TRBJ2-7,TRBD2,TRBV28,TGTGCCAGCTCCTCTGTGGGGAGGGAATACGAGCAGTACTTC,CASSSVGREYEQYF
-,15,TRBJ2-1,-,TRBV19,TGTGCCAGTAGTTCCCCCGGGTTCAGCTACAATGAGCAGTTCTTC,CASSSPGFSYNEQFF
-,12,TRBJ1-2,-,TRBV29-1,TGCAGCGCAGGGGACAACAACTATGGCTACACCTTC,CSAGDNNYGYTF
-,14,TRBJ1-5,-,TRBV30,TGTGCCTGGAGTGGGGGTGTTGGCAATCAGCCCCAGCATTTT,CAWSGGVGNQPQHF
-,17,TRBJ2-4,-,TRBV5-1,TGCGCCAGCAGCTTATGGGGTCAGGCGTCAGCTGAGGGCATTCAGTACTTC,CASSLWGQASAEGIQYF
-,15,TRBJ2-7,-,TRBV11-2,TGTGCCAGCAGCTTAGGGGCTTCGAGATTCGACGAGCAGTACTTC,CASSLGASRFDEQYF
few,13,TRBJ1-2,-,TRBV29-1,TGCAGCGTTGAGGCAGATCAATTTGGTGGCTACACCTTC,CSVEADQFGGYTF
-,13,TRBJ2-7,-,TRBV28,TGTGCCAGCAGTTCACGGCGGGGTTACGAGCAGTACTTC,CASSSRRGYEQYF
-,14,TRBJ2-3,-,TRBV29-1,TGCAGCGTCCCCGTCGGTGGGAGGTCAGATACGCAGTATTTT,CSVPVGGRSDTQYF
-,16,TRBJ2-7,TRBD2,TRBV19,TGTGCCAGCCAGAAGTCCGGGACTAGCGGCGCCTACGAGCAGTACTTC,CASQKSGTSGAYEQYF
once,13,TRBJ2-1,-,TRBV19,TGTGCCAGTAGTATCGGGCCAAACAATGAGCAGTTCTTC,CASSIGPNNEQFF
few,14,TRBJ2-7,-,TRBV28,TGTGCCAGCAGTGGCGTCGACAGACTCCACGAGCAGTACTTC,CASSGVDRLHEQYF
-,15,TRBJ2-3,TRBD1,TRBV7-9,TGTGCCAGCAGCTTTGTCCGGCAGGGGGCAGATACGCAGTATTTT,CASSFVRQGADTQYF
-,13,TRBJ2-7,TRBD1,TRBV29-1,TGCAGCGTTGCGACAGGGGAGACCTACGAGCAGTACTTC,CSVATGETYEQYF
-,15,TRBJ1-4,-,TRBV2,TGTGCCAGCAGTGACCCTCAGGGAGGGGGAGAAAAACTGTTTTTT,CASSDPQGGGEKLFF
-,14,TRBJ2-7,TRBD2,TRBV29-1,TGCAGCGTCCGAGGACTAGCGGGAGACTACGAGCAGTACTTC,CSVRGLAGDYEQYF
few,14,TRBJ2-3,-,TRBV7-9,TGTGCCAGCCGCTCAGGAGAACTCACAGATACGCAGTATTTT,CASRSGELTDTQYF
few,17,TRBJ2-7,-,TRBV4-1,TGCGCCAGCAGCCAAGTCTCGTCAGGGACAAGCTCCTACGAGCAGTACTTC,CASSQVSSGTSSYEQYF
few,13,TRBJ2-5,-,TRBV6-5,TGTGCCAGCAGTTTCACGATGGGGGAGACCCAGTACTTC,CASSFTMGETQYF
few,16,TRBJ2-3,-,TRBV5-4,TGTGCCAGCAGCTTGGCCTTCGCAGGTCAACGCGTTACGCAGTATTTT,CASSLAFAGQRVTQYF
few,13,TRBJ2-7,TRBD1,TRBV15,TGTGCCACCAGCGGACAGGGGTCCTACGAGCAGTACTTC,CATSGQGSYEQYF
-,14,TRBJ1-1,-,TRBV10-3,TGTGCCATCAGTTCAGGGGTAGAAAACACTGAAGCTTTCTTT,CAISSGVENTEAFF
-,12,TRBJ2-5,-,TRBV2,TGTGCCACCGTAGGGGTAGGGGAGACCCAGTACTTC,CATVGVGETQYF
few,16,TRBJ2-4,TRBD1,TRBV19,TGTGCCAGTAGTCCCCCAAGGACAGGGGAGGGGAACATTCAGTACTTC,CASSPPRTGEGNIQYF